Included here is one T cell receptor (beta chain) sequence, with context. Antigen: not known. Germline lookup yields CDR1 SQVTM and CDR2 ANQGSEA. The CDR3 runs to 18 residues. The data stem from a study of CXCR3-negative and CXCR3-positive naive CD8 T cells. Whole-study results and caveats: The study found more hydrophobic TRB CDR3s in CXCR3-positive naive cells than in CXCR3-negative naive cells. Memory CD8+ cells had much lower diversity, and both naive subsets had comparably high diversity. In naive cells, CXCR3-negative and CXCR3-positive subsets had similar TRBV-TRBJ usage; memory cells differed.

At 300,000 to 350,000 cells each, triplicate sorts were carried out for each CD8+ T cell subset. It was by 5' RACE with UMI labels that the TRB cDNA libraries were prepared. From its re-call of the 5' RACE reads, TCRdb lists each CDR3 protein once, without DNA. This table holds about 81,000 distinct CDR3 sequences. This chain connects TRBV29-1 to TRBJ2-3; TCRdb designates TRBD2, a call that cannot be tested without DNA. Sequencing was done on a sample of naive CXCR3- CD8+ T cells from blood. Described subset: CD45RO-CCR7+CD27+CD95- naive CD8+ T cells lacking CXCR3 (TNR3-). This TCR derives from a human donor in good health. Some clones in this sample may be carry-over from other donors' samples. This CDR3 reads CSVSGLAEMLSSTDTQYF.